The 2 T cell receptor beta chains in this list originate from one sample, sequenced in a study of T cell changes during pregnancy in multiple sclerosis. Libraries were prepared by immunoSEQ multiplex PCR; TCRdb keeps only in-frame clonotypes and omits some of them. The sample has about 92,000 clones, 92% seen once. Sample: peripheral blood, taken in the first trimester of pregnancy. These receptors all stem from a female donor with multiple sclerosis, enrolled in a pregnancy study.

The rearrangement uses TRBV19 and TRBJ1-4, with 7 bases that match TRBD1. The CDR3 sequence is 14 residues long. Trimming at V came to 3 bases and at J to 6 bases, leaving 4 bases not matched to a gene. Germline V gene lookup returns CDR1 LNHDA and CDR2 SQIVND (reference sequence). The CDR3 protein is CASSIFQGDEKLFF. The CDR3 bases are TGTGCCAGTAGTATCTTCCAGGGGGATGAAAAACTGTTTTTT.

This clone appeared once. The chain recombines TRBV5-4 with TRBJ1-2; D is unclear. V was pared by 0 bases and J by 2 bases, with 8 bases between. The CDR3 totals 14 residues. Germline V gene sequence: CDR1 SGHNT, CDR2 YYREEE (reference sequence). The CDR3 nucleotides read TGTGCCAGCAGCTTGGGGGAGGGAAACTATGGCTACACCTTC. Translated: CASSLGEGNYGYTF.